This T cell receptor (beta chain) was captured in a study of blood T cell repertoires in COVID-19. The study recruited people aged about 18 to 89 years across about two dozen US areas. Source study methods: By means of reference gene primer amplification, nucleated cell counts were estimated. The protocol was immunoSEQ multiplex PCR, while the TCRdb copy is restricted to in-frame clones and leaves out a portion. Clone size and V and J calls were adopted from that table, with D and trimming inferred from the DNA. The sample lists around 190,000 clones; 65% to 80% were seen once. V was pared by 3 bases and J by 7 bases, with 17 bases between. The germline gives CDR1 KGHDR, CDR2 SFDVKD. There are 16 residues in the CDR3.

The source material was PBMCs or T cells enriched from blood (not recorded which). This receptor was obtained from a woman between 50 and 59 years old with acute COVID-19. This chain links TRBV24-1 with TRBJ1-4; D unclear. The CDR3 region has the DNA TGTGCCACCAGTGATCCCCGTGGTTTTGGAGGTGAAAAACTGTTTTTT. It specifies CATSDPRGFGGEKLFF.